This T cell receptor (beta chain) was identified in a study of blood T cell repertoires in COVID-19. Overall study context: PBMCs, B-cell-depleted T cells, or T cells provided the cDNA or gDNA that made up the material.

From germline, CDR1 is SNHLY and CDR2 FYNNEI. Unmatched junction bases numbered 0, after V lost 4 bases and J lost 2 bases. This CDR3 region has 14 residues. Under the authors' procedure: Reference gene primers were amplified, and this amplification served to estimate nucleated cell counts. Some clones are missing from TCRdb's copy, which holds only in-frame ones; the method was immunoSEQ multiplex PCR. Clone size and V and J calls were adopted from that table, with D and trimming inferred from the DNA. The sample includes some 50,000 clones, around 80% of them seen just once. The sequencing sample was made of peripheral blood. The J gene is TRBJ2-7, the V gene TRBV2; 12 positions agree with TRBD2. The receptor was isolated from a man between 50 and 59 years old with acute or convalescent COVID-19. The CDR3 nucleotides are TGTGCCAGCAGTGGACTAGCGGGGGCCTACGAGCAGTACTTC. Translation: CASSGLAGAYEQYF.